The TCR beta chain under discussion was sequenced for a study of early T cells in non-severe SARS-CoV-2 infection. TCRdb processed the 5' RACE reads anew with MiXCR; each CDR3 protein has one entry. The sample has 55,000 to 75,000 distinct CDR3 sequences, about 12% seen once. The CDR3 covers 13 residues. CDR1 and CDR2 from the germline V gene are SGDLS and YYNGEE. V shed 3 bases and J shed 7 bases, with 14 bases lying between them. Findings of the study overall: Matching with VDJdb favored anti-spike CD8 responses (missing private and CD4 specificities).

The table lists this clonotype with many counts. Its antigen is not identified. The V gene is TRBV9, the J gene TRBJ2-7, with D tentatively TRBD1 or TRBD2 (6 bases each). This TCR was recovered from an adult who was a healthcare worker with PCR-confirmed SARS-CoV-2 infection or an uninfected control (not recorded which). The sequenced sample consisted of whole blood. For the CDR3, the DNA is TGTGCCAGCAGCGGGGGGCGTGCGGGAGAGCAGTACTTC. Residues: CASSGGRAGEQYF. Full variable domain (outside the CDR3, taken from reference TRBV9 and TRBJ2-7): DSGVTQTPKHLITATGQRVTLRCSPRSGDLSVYWYQQSLDQGLQFLIQYYNGEERAKGNILERFSAQQFPDLHSELNLSSLELGDSALYFCASSGGRAGEQYFGPGTRLTVT.